One and the same sample provided the 13 T cell receptor beta chains below, sequenced in a study of human T cells and chemical hapten exposure. One entry per CDR3 protein results from TCRdb running MiXCR on the RACE reads. The data contain approximately 84,000 distinct CDR3 sequences, around a tenth of them seen just once; the ten biggest clones take up about 1.6%. Time point defined: patch test 2, 6 weeks after DPC sensitization. Noted treatment: therapeutic diphenylcyclopropenone sensitization with weekly scalp DPC. The starting material was whole blood, obtained in connection with sensitization to the hapten diphenylcyclopropenone (DPC). The receptors derive from a man aged 18 to 30 with alopecia areata. Some clones in this sample may be carry-over from other donors' samples.

The table lists this clonotype with a few counts. The V and J genes are TRBV12-3 or TRBV12-4 and TRBJ2-5; D may be TRBD1 (7 bases). V was trimmed by 6 bases and J by 5 bases, leaving 16 bases between them. The CDR3 sequence is 14 residues long. The CDR3 sequence is CASSLTGAGETQYF. The CDR3 DNA is TGTGCCAGCAGCCTCACAGGGGCGGGGGAGACCCAGTACTTC.

The gene calls are TRBV10-3 and TRBJ1-5; no clear D gene. The length of the CDR3 is 16 residues. V dropped 3 bases and J dropped 0 bases, with 12 bases sitting between them. Germline V gene lookup returns CDR1 ENHRY and CDR2 SYGVKD. The DNA for the CDR3 is TGTGCCATCAGTGATGGCGGGCATTATAGCAATCAGCCCCAGCATTTT. The encoded protein is CAISDGGHYSNQPQHF.

The J gene is TRBJ1-2, the V gene TRBV6-2 or TRBV6-3; the D gene is possibly TRBD1 (6 bases). V gave up 6 bases and J gave up 4 bases, with 12 bases separating them. Germline V CDR1 and CDR2: MNHEY, SVGEGT. The CDR3 is made up of 13 amino acids. This chain's CDR3 is CASRQRTVYGYTF. The CDR3 bases are TGTGCCAGCAGACAACGGACAGTCTATGGCTACACCTTC.

This clonotype has just a few counts. This chain uses TRBV9 with TRBJ2-1; the match to TRBD2 covers 9 bases. Per the germline V gene, CDR1 is SGDLS and CDR2 is YYNGEE. The CDR3 is 15 amino acids. V was pared by 3 bases and J by 7 bases, with 8 bases of the junction left unmatched. CDR3 amino acids: CASSASGVVLNEQFF. The CDR3 DNA follows: TGTGCCAGCAGCGCTAGCGGGGTGGTATTAAATGAGCAGTTCTTC.

The chain employs TRBV18 and TRBJ2-2, with D perhaps TRBD1 (5 bases). Germline-derived CDR1 and CDR2 are KGHSH and LQKENI. This CDR3 contains 16 residues. V gave up 3 bases and J gave up 0 bases, with 11 bases separating them. The CDR3 DNA sequence: TGTGCCAGCTCACCTGACAGATCCACGAACACCGGGGAGCTGTTTTTT. This codes for CASSPDRSTNTGELFF.

This clonotype was seen at least ten times. The chain recombines TRBV7-8 with TRBJ2-6; D is unresolved. This CDR3 region has 17 residues. Looked up from germline, CDR1 is SGHVS and CDR2 is FQNEAQ. The V and J ends lost 2 bases and 1 base respectively, with 12 bases between them. The CDR3 spells CASSLSGFGSGANVLTF. CDR3 bases: TGTGCCAGCAGCTTATCCGGGTTTGGTTCTGGGGCCAACGTCCTGACTTTC.

This clonotype has a count of ten or more. The chain joins TRBV5-1 to TRBJ2-3; tentatively, D is TRBD1 (6 bases). Germline lookup yields CDR1 SGHRS and CDR2 YFSETQ. Trimming took 7 bases from V and 0 from J, leaving 18 bases between them. The CDR3 sequence is 16 residues long. In nucleotides, the CDR3 is TGCGCCAGCGGGCTGTCTAGACAGGCTAGCACAGATACGCAGTATTTT. It codes for CASGLSRQASTDTQYF. The full variable domain, in which reference TRBV5-1 and TRBJ2-3 provide the parts outside the CDR3, is KAGVTQTPRYLIKTRGQQVTLSCSPISGHRSVSWYQQTPGQGLQFLFEYFSETQRNKGNFPGRFSGRQFSNSRSEMNVSTLELGDSALYLCASGLSRQASTDTQYFGPGTRLTVL.

The table lists this clonotype with a few counts. CDR3 protein: CASSPIRQGAVMAFF. The CDR3 nucleotides read TGTGCCAGCAGCCCGATCCGACAGGGGGCTGTAATGGCTTTCTTT. The chain employs TRBV7-8 and TRBJ1-1; TRBD1 agrees at 10 bases. Trimming took 5 bases from V and 11 from J; bases not matched to a gene: 14. Germline lookup yields CDR1 SGHVS and CDR2 FQNEAQ. The CDR3 totals 15 residues.

This clonotype was counted only a few times. The chain recombines TRBV11-2 with TRBJ2-4, with TRBD1 as a possible D gene (5 bases). Trimming left V 5 bases short and J 1 base short, with 24 bases between. This CDR3 contains 19 residues. Germline V gene sequence: CDR1 SGHAT, CDR2 FQNNGV. CDR3 region: CASSPHPRTGMEAKNIQYF. CDR3 in DNA: TGTGCCAGCAGCCCCCACCCCCGCACAGGTATGGAGGCCAAAAACATTCAGTACTTC.

In this sample, this clonotype turned up many times. This chain links TRBV7-9 with TRBJ2-3, with TRBD1 identical over 9 bases. The CDR3 has 17 residues. Germline-derived CDR1 and CDR2 are SEHNR and FQNEAQ (reference sequence). V shed 0 bases and J 4 bases; nucleotides not matched to a gene: 8. The CDR3 is CASSLAEPGQGPDTQYF. DNA for the CDR3: TGTGCCAGCAGCTTAGCGGAACCGGGACAGGGACCAGATACGCAGTATTTT.

This clonotype was seen a few times. The rearrangement links TRBV7-9 to TRBJ2-7, with D possibly matching TRBD2 (5 bases). The CDR3 length is 13 residues. CDR1 and CDR2 (germline): SEHNR, FQNEAQ (reference sequence). Trimming pared 5 bases from V and 6 bases from J, leaving 14 bases between. The DNA for the CDR3 is TGTGCCAGCAGCCCCGATCGGGGAGCCGAGCAGTACGTC. Residues: CASSPDRGAEQYV.

A few counts support this clonotype. The chain recombines TRBV25-1 with TRBJ2-3; 11 positions agree with TRBD1. The germline CDR1 and CDR2 sequences are MGHDK and SYGVNS. The CDR3 is 14 residues long. V lost 7 bases, J lost 5 bases, and 5 bases stayed unmatched. The CDR3: CASNGQGALDTQYF. The CDR3 nucleotides read TGTGCCAGCAATGGACAGGGGGCTTTAGATACGCAGTATTTT.

This clonotype has just a few counts. The CDR3 protein is CASSQVWTANTGELFF. The CDR3 DNA sequence: TGCGCCAGCAGCCAAGTGTGGACGGCGAACACCGGGGAGCTGTTTTTT. The chain uses TRBV4-3 and TRBJ2-2, with D unclear. The length of the CDR3 is 16 residues. Germline values: CDR1 LGHNA, CDR2 YSLEER. Deletions cut 1 base from V and 0 bases from J, with 9 bases between.